These 8 T cell receptor beta chains share one sample of origin, sequenced in a study of vaccination effects on CD4 cells after COVID-19. The method was immunoSEQ multiplex PCR; TCRdb's version includes in-frame clones alone and lacks a portion of them. Of about 46,000 clones in the sample, 65% to 75% were seen once. What these receptors recognize is not known. CD4+ T cells were isolated after less than 12 days of culture. This person's SARS-CoV-2 infection, confirmed by PCR, occurred between March and December 2020. All participants had two doses of either the BNT162b2 or mRNA-1273 vaccine. This specimen was CD4+ T cells from PBMCs cultured without peptide, taken after COVID-19 vaccination. The origin of the receptors is a human donor who had a prior SARS-CoV-2 infection.

This clone has just one count. V and J are TRBV19 and TRBJ1-1; D unclear. Looked up from germline, CDR1 is LNHDA and CDR2 is SQIVND (reference sequence). V lost 5 bases to trimming and J lost 5 bases, with 12 bases between them. The CDR3 length is 13 residues. The CDR3 DNA reads TGTGCCAGTAGTCTGGACTGGAGGACTGAAGCTTTCTTT. It is translated as CASSLDWRTEAFF.

The V call is TRBV9, the J call TRBJ2-1; 11 positions match TRBD1. Losses at the gene ends were 0 bases for V and 8 bases for J; bases not matched to a gene: 4. Looked up from germline, CDR1 is SGDLS and CDR2 is YYNGEE. This CDR3 has 15 residues. CDR3 DNA: TGTGCCAGCAGCGTAGGGGGGACAGGGGGAGATGAGCAGTTCTTC. Protein sequence: CASSVGGTGGDEQFF.

V usage is TRBV4-1 and J usage is TRBJ2-5, with TRBD1 matching over 7 bases. Germline CDR1 and CDR2: MGHRA and YSYEKL. This CDR3 region has 15 residues. Trimming removed 4 bases from V and 3 bases from J; junction bases left unmatched: 8. CDR3 in DNA: TGCGCCAGCAGCCGCTCCGGGACAGTAAAAGAGACCCAGTACTTC. Its protein product is CASSRSGTVKETQYF.

Only a few counts were recorded for this clone. This chain connects TRBV2 to TRBJ2-7, with D possibly matching TRBD1 (6 bases). The germline V gene has CDR1 SNHLY and CDR2 FYNNEI. CDR3 size: 16 residues. Trimming cost V 8 bases and J 0 bases, with 20 bases left between them. The CDR3 region has the DNA TGTGCCAGCCGTTTCCGGACAGCGGATATCTCCTACGAGCAGTACTTC. Protein product: CASRFRTADISYEQYF.

The J gene is TRBJ2-7, the V gene TRBV18; a weak D match, TRBD2 (6 bases). With 5 bases removed from V and 0 bases from J, the gap between germline ends came to 11 bases. Germline CDR1 and CDR2: KGHSH and LQKENI. CDR3 size: 14 residues. DNA for the CDR3: TGTGCCAGCTCAACGGGACTCCTCTCCTACGAGCAGTACTTC. It encodes CASSTGLLSYEQYF.

The V gene is TRBV2, the J gene TRBJ1-4; the match to TRBD1 covers 7 bases. This CDR3 region has 14 residues. V was clipped by 6 bases and J by 4 bases; unmatched bases: 5. Germline lookup yields CDR1 SNHLY and CDR2 FYNNEI. The CDR3 nucleotides are TGTGCCAGCAGCCCGGGACAGAGTAATGAAAAACTGTTTTTT. It translates to CASSPGQSNEKLFF. Full variable domain (outside the CDR3, taken from reference TRBV2 and TRBJ1-4): EPEVTQTPSHQVTQMGQEVILRCVPISNHLYFYWYRQILGQKVEFLVSFYNNEISEKSEIFDDQFSVERPDGSNFTLKIRSTKLEDSAMYFCASSPGQSNEKLFFGSGTQLSVL.

This chain links TRBV11-3 with TRBJ2-1; 7 nucleotides align to TRBD1. The germline gives CDR1 SGHNT, CDR2 YENEEA. Trimming removed 5 bases from V and 3 bases from J; junction bases left unmatched: 4. CDR3 length: 14 amino acids. The CDR3 loop reads CASSQRQGYNEQFF. The CDR3 DNA follows: TGTGCCAGCAGCCAACGACAGGGCTACAATGAGCAGTTCTTC.

The rearrangement links TRBV3-1 (or the pseudogene TRBV3-2) to TRBJ2-2; D ambiguous. Trimming stripped 5 bases from V and 2 bases from J, with 9 bases between. Germline CDR1 and CDR2: LGHDT and YNNKEL (reference sequence). This CDR3 is 14 amino acids long. The CDR3 sequence is CASSSRVNTGELFF. Written as DNA, the CDR3 is TGTGCCAGCAGCTCTAGGGTAAACACCGGGGAGCTGTTTTTT.